The present T cell receptor beta chain was sequenced within a study of cytomegalovirus exposure and HLA in healthy donors. Points from the study as a whole: CMV antigen specificity of a few CMV-associated chains was confirmed in vitro. The authors later found most CMV-associated TCR beta chains appeared HLA-restricted.

It was with 60 Vbeta and 13 Jbeta primers that the PCR ran. Sequencing used immunoSEQ multiplex PCR; TCRdb keeps in-frame clones, though not all of them. The data contain about 73,000 clones, 75% of them singletons. Germline V gene sequence: CDR1 SGHKS, CDR2 YYEKEE (reference sequence). V lost 0 bases, J lost 3 bases, and 10 bases lay in between. The CDR3 has 16 amino acids. As for this clone: Its cognate antigen is unknown.

This clonotype was sampled from a man between 65 and 79 years old in good health and CMV-seronegative. The sequencing sample was made of PBMCs. V is TRBV5-5 and J is TRBJ1-6, with a possible D match to TRBD1 (6 bases). The CDR3 bases are TGTGCCAGCAGCTTGGATGGGGGCGTCTATAATTCACCCCTCCACTTT. It specifies CASSLDGGVYNSPLHF.